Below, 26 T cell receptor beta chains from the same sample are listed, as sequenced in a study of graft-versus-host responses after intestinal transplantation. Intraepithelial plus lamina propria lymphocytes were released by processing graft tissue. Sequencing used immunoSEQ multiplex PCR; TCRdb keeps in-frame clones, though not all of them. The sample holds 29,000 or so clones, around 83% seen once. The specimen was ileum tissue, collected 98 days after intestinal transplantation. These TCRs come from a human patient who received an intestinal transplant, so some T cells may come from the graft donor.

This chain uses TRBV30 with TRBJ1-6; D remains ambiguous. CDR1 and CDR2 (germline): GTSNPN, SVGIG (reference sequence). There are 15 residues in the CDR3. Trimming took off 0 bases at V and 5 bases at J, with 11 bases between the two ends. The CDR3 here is CAWSVSRWNNSPLHF. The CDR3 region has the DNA TGTGCCTGGAGTGTCTCCAGGTGGAATAATTCACCCCTCCACTTT.

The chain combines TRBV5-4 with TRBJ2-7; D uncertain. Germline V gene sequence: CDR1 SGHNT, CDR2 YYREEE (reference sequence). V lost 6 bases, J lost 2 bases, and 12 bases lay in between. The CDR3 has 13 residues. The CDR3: CASNIYLPYEQYF. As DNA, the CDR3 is TGTGCCAGCAACATCTACCTCCCCTACGAGCAGTACTTC.

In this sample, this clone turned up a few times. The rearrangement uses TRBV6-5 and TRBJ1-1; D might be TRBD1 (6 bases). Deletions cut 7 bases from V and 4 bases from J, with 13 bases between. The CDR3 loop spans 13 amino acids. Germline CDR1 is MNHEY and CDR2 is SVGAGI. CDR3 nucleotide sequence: TGTGCCAGCACCACAACGGACAGCACTGAAGCTTTCTTT. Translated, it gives CASTTTDSTEAFF.

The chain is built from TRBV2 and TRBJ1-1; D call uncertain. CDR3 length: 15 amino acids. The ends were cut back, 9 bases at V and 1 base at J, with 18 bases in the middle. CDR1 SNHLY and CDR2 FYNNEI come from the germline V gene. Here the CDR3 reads CASQTKPGWNTEAFF. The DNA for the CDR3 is TGTGCCAGTCAAACCAAACCTGGGTGGAACACTGAAGCTTTCTTT.

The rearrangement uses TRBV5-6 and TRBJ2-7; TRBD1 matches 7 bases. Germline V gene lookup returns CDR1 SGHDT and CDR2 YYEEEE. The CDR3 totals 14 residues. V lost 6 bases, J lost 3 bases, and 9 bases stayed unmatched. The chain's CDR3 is CASILLGQNYEQYF. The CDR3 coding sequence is TGTGCCAGCATCCTATTGGGACAGAACTACGAGCAGTACTTC. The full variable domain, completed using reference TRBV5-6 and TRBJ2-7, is DAGVTQSPTHLIKTRGQQVTLRCSPKSGHDTVSWYQQALGQGPQFIFQYYEEEERQRGNFPDRFSGHQFPNYSSELNVNALLLGDSALYLCASILLGQNYEQYFGPGTRLTVT.

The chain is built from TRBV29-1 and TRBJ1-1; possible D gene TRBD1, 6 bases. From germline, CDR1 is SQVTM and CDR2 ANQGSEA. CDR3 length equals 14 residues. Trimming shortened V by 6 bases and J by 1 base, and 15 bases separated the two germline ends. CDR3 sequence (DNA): TGCAGCGTCATTGACCAGACAGGGAACACTGAAGCTTTCTTT. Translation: CSVIDQTGNTEAFF.

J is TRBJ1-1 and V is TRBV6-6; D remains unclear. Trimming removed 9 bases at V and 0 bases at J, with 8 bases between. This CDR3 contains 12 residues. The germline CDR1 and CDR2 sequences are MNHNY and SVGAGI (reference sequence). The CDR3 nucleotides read TGTGCCAGTTCAACAGTGAACACTGAAGCTTTCTTT. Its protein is CASSTVNTEAFF.

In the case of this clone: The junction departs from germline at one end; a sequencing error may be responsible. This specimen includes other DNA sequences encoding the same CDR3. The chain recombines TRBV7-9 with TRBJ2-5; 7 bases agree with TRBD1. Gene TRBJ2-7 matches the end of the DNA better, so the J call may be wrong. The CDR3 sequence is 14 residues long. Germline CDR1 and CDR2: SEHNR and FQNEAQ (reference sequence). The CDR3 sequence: CASSSGTESYEQYF. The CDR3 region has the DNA TGTGCCAGTAGCTCCGGGACAGAATCCTACGAGCAGTACTTC.

The CDR3 here is CASSYTTGTGTEAFF. Here the CDR3 DNA reads TGTGCCAGCAGCTACACAACCGGGACAGGGACTGAAGCTTTCTTT. The rearrangement joins TRBV6-5 to TRBJ1-1; 9 bases are shared with TRBD1. The CDR3 extends over 15 amino acids. The V and J ends lost 6 bases and 5 bases, in that order; junction bases with no gene match: 10. Germline V gene data show CDR1 as MNHEY and CDR2 as SVGAGI.

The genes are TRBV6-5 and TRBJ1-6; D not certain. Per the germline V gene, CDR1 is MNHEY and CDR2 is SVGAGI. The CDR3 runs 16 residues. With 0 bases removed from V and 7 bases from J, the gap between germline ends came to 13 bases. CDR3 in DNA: TGTGCCAGCAGTTACTCAAACAAAGCAAGAAATTCACCCCTCCACTTT. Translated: CASSYSNKARNSPLHF.

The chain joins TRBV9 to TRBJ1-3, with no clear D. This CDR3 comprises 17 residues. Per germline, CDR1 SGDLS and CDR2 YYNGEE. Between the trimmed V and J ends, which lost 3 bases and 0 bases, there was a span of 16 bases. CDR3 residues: CASSAQPAGLSGNTIYF. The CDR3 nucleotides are TGTGCCAGCAGCGCACAACCAGCAGGTCTCTCTGGAAACACCATATATTTT. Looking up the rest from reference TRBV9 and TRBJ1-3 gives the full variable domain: DSGVTQTPKHLITATGQRVTLRCSPRSGDLSVYWYQQSLDQGLQFLIQYYNGEERAKGNILERFSAQQFPDLHSELNLSSLELGDSALYFCASSAQPAGLSGNTIYFGEGSWLTVV.

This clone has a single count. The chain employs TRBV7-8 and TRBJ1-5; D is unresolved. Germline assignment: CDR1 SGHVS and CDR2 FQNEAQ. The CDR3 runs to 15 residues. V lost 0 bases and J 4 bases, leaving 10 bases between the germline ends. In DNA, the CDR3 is TGTGCCAGCAGCTTAGCGTCGACTGCTAATCAGCCCCAGCATTTT. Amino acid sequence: CASSLASTANQPQHF.

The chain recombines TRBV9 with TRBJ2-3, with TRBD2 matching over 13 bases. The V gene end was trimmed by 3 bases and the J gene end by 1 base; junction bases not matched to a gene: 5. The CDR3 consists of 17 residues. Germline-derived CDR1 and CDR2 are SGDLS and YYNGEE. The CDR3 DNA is TGTGCCAGCAGCGCCAGAGGACTAGCGGGGGGCACAGATACGCAGTATTTT. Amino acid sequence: CASSARGLAGGTDTQYF.

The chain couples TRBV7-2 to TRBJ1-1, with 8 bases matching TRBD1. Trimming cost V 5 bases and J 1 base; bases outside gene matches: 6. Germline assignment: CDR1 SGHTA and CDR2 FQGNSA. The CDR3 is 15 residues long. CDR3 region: CASSQGQGANTEAFF. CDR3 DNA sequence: TGTGCCAGCAGCCAAGGACAGGGCGCGAACACTGAAGCTTTCTTT.

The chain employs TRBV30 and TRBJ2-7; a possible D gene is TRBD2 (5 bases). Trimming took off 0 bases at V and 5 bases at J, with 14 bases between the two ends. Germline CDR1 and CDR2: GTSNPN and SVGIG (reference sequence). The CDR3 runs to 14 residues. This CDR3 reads CAWSVGVVGHEQYF. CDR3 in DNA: TGTGCCTGGAGTGTCGGGGTAGTAGGGCACGAGCAGTACTTC.

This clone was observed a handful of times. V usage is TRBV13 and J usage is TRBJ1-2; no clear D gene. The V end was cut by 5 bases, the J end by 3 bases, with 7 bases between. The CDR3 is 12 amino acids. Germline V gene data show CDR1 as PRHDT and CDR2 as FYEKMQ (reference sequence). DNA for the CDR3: TGTGCCAGCAGCCTCCCGGACTATGGCTACACCTTC. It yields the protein CASSLPDYGYTF.

The CDR3 nucleotides read TGCGCCAGCAGCTTCTCCCTAGCGGGGGACGAGACCCAGTACTTC. Amino acids: CASSFSLAGDETQYF. The V and J genes are TRBV5-1 and TRBJ2-5, with TRBD2 matching 10 bases. The CDR3 has 15 residues. Germline values: CDR1 SGHRS, CDR2 YFSETQ. V shed 2 bases and J 5 bases; nucleotides not matched to a gene: 6.

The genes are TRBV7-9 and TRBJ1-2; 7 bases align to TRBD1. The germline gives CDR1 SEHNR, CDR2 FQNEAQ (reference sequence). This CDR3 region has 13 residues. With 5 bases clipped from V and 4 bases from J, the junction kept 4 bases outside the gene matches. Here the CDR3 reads CASSGTDPYGYTF. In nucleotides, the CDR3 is TGTGCCAGCAGCGGGACAGACCCCTATGGCTACACCTTC.

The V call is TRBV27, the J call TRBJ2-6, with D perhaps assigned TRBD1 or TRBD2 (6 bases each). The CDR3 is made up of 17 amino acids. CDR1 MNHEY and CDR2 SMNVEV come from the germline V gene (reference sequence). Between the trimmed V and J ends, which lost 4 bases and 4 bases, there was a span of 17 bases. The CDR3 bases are TGTGCCAGCAGTTCCCCCCCGGGGGCGACCGGGGCCAACGTCCTGACTTTC. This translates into CASSSPPGATGANVLTF.

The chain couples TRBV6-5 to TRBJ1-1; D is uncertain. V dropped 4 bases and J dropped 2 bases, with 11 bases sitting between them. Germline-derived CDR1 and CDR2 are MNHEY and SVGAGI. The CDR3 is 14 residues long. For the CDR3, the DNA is TGTGCCAGCAGTTTGGGTCCCCGAAACACTGAAGCTTTCTTT. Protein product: CASSLGPRNTEAFF.

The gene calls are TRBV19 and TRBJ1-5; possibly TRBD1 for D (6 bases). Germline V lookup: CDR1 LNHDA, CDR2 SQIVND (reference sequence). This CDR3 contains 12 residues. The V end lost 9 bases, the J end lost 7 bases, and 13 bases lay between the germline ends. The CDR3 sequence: CARTGGVQPQHF. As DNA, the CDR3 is TGTGCCAGAACCGGGGGCGTCCAGCCCCAGCATTTT.

This chain's CDR3 is CASSEIQGTGYEQYF. DNA for the CDR3: TGTGCCAGCAGTGAAATCCAGGGAACAGGGTACGAGCAGTACTTC. The chain recombines TRBV28 with TRBJ2-7; TRBD1 might be the D (6 bases). The CDR3 is made up of 15 amino acids. The germline CDR1 and CDR2 sequences are MDHEN and SYDVKM. V was clipped by 5 bases and J by 4 bases, with 18 bases between them.

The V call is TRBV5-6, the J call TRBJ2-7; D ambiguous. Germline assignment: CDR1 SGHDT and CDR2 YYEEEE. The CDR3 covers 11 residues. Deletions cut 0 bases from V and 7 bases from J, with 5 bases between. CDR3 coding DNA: TGTGCCAGCAGCTTGGGAGGTGAGCAGTACTTC. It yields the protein CASSLGGEQYF.

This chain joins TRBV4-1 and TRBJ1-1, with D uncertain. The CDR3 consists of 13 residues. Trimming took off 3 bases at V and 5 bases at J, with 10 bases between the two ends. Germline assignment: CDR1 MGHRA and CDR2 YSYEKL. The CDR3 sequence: CASSHGDMTEAFF. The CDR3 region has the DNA TGCGCCAGCAGCCACGGCGACATGACTGAAGCTTTCTTT.

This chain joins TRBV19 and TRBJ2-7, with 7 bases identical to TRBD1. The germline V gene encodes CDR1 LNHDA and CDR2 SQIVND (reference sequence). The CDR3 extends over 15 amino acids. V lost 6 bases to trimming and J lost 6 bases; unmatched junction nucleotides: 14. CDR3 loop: CASRASGTDRREQYF. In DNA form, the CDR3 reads TGTGCCAGTAGGGCCTCCGGGACAGACCGGCGCGAGCAGTACTTC.

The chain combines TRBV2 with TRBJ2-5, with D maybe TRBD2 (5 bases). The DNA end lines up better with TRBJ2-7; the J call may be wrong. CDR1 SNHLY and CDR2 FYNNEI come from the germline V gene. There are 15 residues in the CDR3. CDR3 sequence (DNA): TGTGCCAGCAGTGATCTGGCGGGCTCTAATCGCGAGCAGTACTTC. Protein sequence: CASSDLAGSNREQYF.